These T cell receptor beta chains were read from a single sample in a study of CD8 T cells in ankylosing spondylitis. MiXCR, applied by TCRdb to the 5' RACE reads, yields one record per CDR3 protein. The data show about 500,000 distinct CDR3 sequences, roughly 5.3% seen once. Specimen: blood, either unsorted or a sorted T cell fraction (not recorded which). All receptors derive from a male donor with ankylosing spondylitis. Each CDR3 is given with its conserved first and last residue.

J: TRBJ2-2
V: TRBV28
CDR3: CASSLWLTSGRGDTGELFF

J: TRBJ1-1
V: TRBV7-2
CDR3: CASSLFRGTTEAFF

J: TRBJ1-4
V: TRBV20-1
CDR3: CSARDQQGTNEKLFF

J: TRBJ1-4
V: TRBV5-1
CDR3: CASSPGQGGLFF

J: TRBJ1-4
V: TRBV20-1
CDR3: CSLKVATNEKLFF

J: TRBJ1-3
V: TRBV7-2
CDR3: CASSLSWGAGNTIYF

J: TRBJ1-2
V: TRBV29-1
CDR3: CSVRTGEGYGYTF

J: TRBJ2-3
V: TRBV5-1
CDR3: CASSRDLFADTQYF

J: TRBJ1-2
V: TRBV25-1
CDR3: CASRGGNSGYTF

J: TRBJ2-1
V: TRBV7-2
CDR3: CASSLATIAGGPYEQFF

J: TRBJ2-1
V: TRBV5-8
CDR3: CASSRGQTLYEQFF

J: TRBJ2-5
V: TRBV28
CDR3: CASSPLEGRQETQYF

J: TRBJ1-5
V: TRBV12-3/TRBV12-4
CDR3: CASSQLYGTYQPQHF

J: TRBJ2-2
V: TRBV5-1
CDR3: CASSARGDTGELFF

J: TRBJ1-2
V: TRBV20-1
CDR3: CSASQDNYGYTF

J: TRBJ2-2
V: TRBV7-2
CDR3: CASSFSQNTGELFF

J: TRBJ2-7
V: TRBV11-2
CDR3: CASRKVAGGVGSYEQYF